These 8 T cell receptor beta chains came from one sample sequenced in a study of T cell changes during pregnancy in multiple sclerosis. Only in-frame clones appear in the TCRdb table, and some are missing; sequencing was by immunoSEQ multiplex PCR. The sample consists of about 40,000 clones, 92% of them appearing once. Sequenced here: CD4+ T cells from peripheral blood mononuclear cells, sampled in the third trimester of pregnancy. The receptors stem from a female donor with multiple sclerosis, enrolled in a pregnancy study.

Only a few counts were recorded for this clone. The chain recombines TRBV30 with TRBJ1-1; D remains ambiguous. The germline gives CDR1 GTSNPN, CDR2 SVGIG (reference sequence). V was pared by 2 bases and J by 3 bases, with 10 bases between. CDR3 size: 13 residues. CDR3 sequence: CAWSLTADTEAFF. The CDR3 nucleotides read TGTGCCTGGAGTTTAACAGCTGACACTGAAGCTTTCTTT.

The rearrangement uses TRBV10-3 and TRBJ1-1; D possibly corresponds to TRBD1 (5 bases). Germline V gene lookup returns CDR1 ENHRY and CDR2 SYGVKD. With 0 bases removed from V and 11 bases from J, the gap between germline ends came to 28 bases. The CDR3 consists of 18 residues. The chain's CDR3 is CAISESEGRPRISGGAFF. DNA of the CDR3: TGTGCCATCAGTGAGTCGGAAGGCAGGCCCCGTATTTCGGGGGGGGCTTTCTTT.

J is TRBJ1-5 and V is TRBV28; the D gene is possibly TRBD1 (5 bases). V lost 6 bases and J lost 6, with 15 bases in between. CDR3 length: 14 residues. Germline CDR1 MDHEN, CDR2 SYDVKM. This chain's CDR3 is CASSPGGTSQPQHF. CDR3 nucleotides: TGTGCCAGCAGCCCGGGGGGGACGAGTCAGCCCCAGCATTTT.

The sample holds a few counts of this clone. The chain couples TRBV4-1 to TRBJ2-3; D remains unclear. The CDR3 has 13 amino acids. The V end was cut by 6 bases, the J end by 1 base, with 8 bases between. CDR1 and CDR2 (germline): MGHRA, YSYEKL. The CDR3 sequence is CASSHPRTDTQYF. In DNA form, the CDR3 reads TGCGCCAGCAGTCATCCCCGCACAGATACGCAGTATTTT.

The rearrangement links TRBV7-2 to TRBJ2-7; 8 nucleotides align to TRBD1. Germline V gene sequence: CDR1 SGHTA, CDR2 FQGNSA. The CDR3 is 13 amino acids. The trim removed 8 bases at V and 4 bases at J, leaving 7 bases unmatched. CDR3 protein: CASWQGAGYEQYF. The CDR3 bases are TGTGCCAGCTGGCAGGGGGCGGGTTACGAGCAGTACTTC. The full variable domain, its missing parts supplied by reference TRBV7-2 and TRBJ2-7, is GAGVSQSPSNKVTEKGKDVELRCDPISGHTALYWYRQSLGQGLEFLIYFQGNSAPDKSGLPSDRFSAERTGGSVSTLTIQRTQQEDSAVYLCASWQGAGYEQYFGPGTRLTVT.

This rearrangement joins TRBV27 to TRBJ1-1; tentatively, D is TRBD1 (5 bases). V lost 10 bases and J lost 1, with 13 bases in between. The CDR3 is 13 residues long. Germline CDR1 and CDR2: MNHEY and SMNVEV (reference sequence). CDR3 DNA sequence: TGTGCCACCTCCCGGACAAAGAACACTGAAGCTTTCTTT. Protein product: CATSRTKNTEAFF.

The rearrangement joins TRBV6-6 to TRBJ1-1, with unresolved D. Trimming stripped 5 bases from V and 2 bases from J, with 9 bases between. Germline assignment: CDR1 MNHNY and CDR2 SVGAGI (reference sequence). This CDR3 has 13 amino acids. The CDR3 DNA follows: TGTGCCAGCAGTACCAACCTAAACACTGAAGCTTTCTTT. This encodes CASSTNLNTEAFF.

This rearrangement joins TRBV6-6 to TRBJ1-5; 7 bases agree with TRBD1. CDR3 length: 13 amino acids. V shed 6 bases, J shed 6 bases, and the junction held 5 bases outside the gene matches. CDR1 is MNHNY and CDR2 is SVGAGI in the germline V gene (reference sequence). CDR3 sequence: CASRTGQTQPQHF. The CDR3 nucleotides are TGTGCCAGCAGGACAGGGCAGACTCAGCCCCAGCATTTT.